The clone carrying this T cell receptor beta chain was picked up a small number of times. This sample is part of a study of PD-L1 blockade in urothelial cancer. Study in general: In the patient group, about 90% of the roughly 29 were males with bladder-origin urothelial cancer. Prior chemotherapy ranged from 0 to 3 regimens per patient.

Assay used: immunoSEQ multiplex PCR; TCRdb lists only in-frame clones, some missing. Among tens of thousands of clones listed, about 80% were seen once. Sample: PBMCs, taken around atezolizumab (anti-PD-L1) treatment. This sequence originates from a man aged 70 or older with urothelial cancer.

In DNA form, the CDR3 reads TGCGCCAGCAGCCCTTCTTCGAGCTCTGGAAACACCATATATTTT. It codes for CASSPSSSSGNTIYF. The chain uses TRBV4-3 and TRBJ1-3; D is ambiguous. The germline V and J ends were trimmed by 4 bases and 0 bases, with 10 bases remaining between them. The CDR3 totals 15 residues. Germline CDR1 and CDR2: LGHNA and YSLEER.